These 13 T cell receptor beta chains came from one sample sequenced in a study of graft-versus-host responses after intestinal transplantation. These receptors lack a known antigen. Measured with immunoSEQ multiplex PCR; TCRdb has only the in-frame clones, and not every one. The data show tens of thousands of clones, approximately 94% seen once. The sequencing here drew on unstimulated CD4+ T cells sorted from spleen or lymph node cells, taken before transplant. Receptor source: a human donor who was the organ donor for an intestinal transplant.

CDR3 in DNA: TGTGCCAGCAGTGAGAGCAGGCGAGCTGGAAACACCATATATTTT. Amino acid sequence: CASSESRRAGNTIYF. This chain uses TRBV2 with TRBJ1-3; no clear D gene. Germline CDR1 SNHLY, CDR2 FYNNEI. The CDR3 has 15 residues. V was trimmed by 3 bases and J by 2 bases, leaving 11 bases between them.

Here the CDR3 DNA reads TGTGCCAGCAGCTTAAAGGGAATTAGACGTTTAACTAATGAAAAACTGTTTTTT. Amino acids: CASSLKGIRRLTNEKLFF. The chain joins TRBV7-2 to TRBJ1-4; no definite D call. The length of the CDR3 is 18 residues. Per germline, CDR1 SGHTA and CDR2 FQGNSA. V gave up 2 bases and J gave up 1 base, with 17 bases separating them.

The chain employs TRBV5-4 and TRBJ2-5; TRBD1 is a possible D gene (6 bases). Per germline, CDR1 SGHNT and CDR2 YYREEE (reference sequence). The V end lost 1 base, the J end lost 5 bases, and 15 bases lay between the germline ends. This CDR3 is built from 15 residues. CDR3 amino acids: CASSLTGRLEETQYF. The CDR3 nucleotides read TGTGCCAGCAGCTTGACAGGGCGGTTAGAGGAGACCCAGTACTTC.

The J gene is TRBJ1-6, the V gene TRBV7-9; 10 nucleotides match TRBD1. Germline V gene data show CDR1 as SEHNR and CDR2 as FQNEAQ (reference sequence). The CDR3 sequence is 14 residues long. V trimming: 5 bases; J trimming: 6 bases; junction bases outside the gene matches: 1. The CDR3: CASSRDRGNSPLHF. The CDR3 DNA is TGTGCCAGCAGCCGGGACAGGGGTAATTCACCCCTCCACTTT.

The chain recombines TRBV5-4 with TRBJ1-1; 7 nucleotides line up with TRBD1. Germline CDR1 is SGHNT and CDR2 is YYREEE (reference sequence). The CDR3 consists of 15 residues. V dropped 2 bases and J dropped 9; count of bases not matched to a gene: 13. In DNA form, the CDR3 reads TGTGCCAGCAGCTTACAGGGGAATTCTACTAGGAAAGCTTTCTTT. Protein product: CASSLQGNSTRKAFF.

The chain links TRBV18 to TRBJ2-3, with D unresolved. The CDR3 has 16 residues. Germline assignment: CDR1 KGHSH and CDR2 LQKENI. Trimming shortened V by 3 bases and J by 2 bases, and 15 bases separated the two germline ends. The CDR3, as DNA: TGTGCCAGCTCACCCCTTGACACCTACGCCACAGATACGCAGTATTTT. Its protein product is CASSPLDTYATDTQYF.

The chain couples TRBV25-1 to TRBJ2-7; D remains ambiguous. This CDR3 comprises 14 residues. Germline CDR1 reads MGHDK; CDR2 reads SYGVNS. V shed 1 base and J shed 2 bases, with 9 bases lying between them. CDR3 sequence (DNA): TGTGCCAGCAGTGAATCCGGTCAGCCCTACGAGCAGTACTTC. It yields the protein CASSESGQPYEQYF.

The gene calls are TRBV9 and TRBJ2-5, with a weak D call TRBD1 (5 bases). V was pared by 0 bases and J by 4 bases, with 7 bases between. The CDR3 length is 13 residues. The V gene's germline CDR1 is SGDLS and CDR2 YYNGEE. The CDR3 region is CASSVGRGETQYF. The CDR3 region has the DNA TGTGCCAGCAGCGTAGGTAGGGGAGAGACCCAGTACTTC.

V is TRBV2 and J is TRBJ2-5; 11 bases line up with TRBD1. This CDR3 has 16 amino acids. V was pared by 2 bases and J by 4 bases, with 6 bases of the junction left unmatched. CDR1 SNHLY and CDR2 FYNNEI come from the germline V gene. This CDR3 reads CASSELFGTGGETQYF. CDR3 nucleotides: TGTGCCAGCAGTGAATTGTTCGGGACAGGGGGAGAGACCCAGTACTTC. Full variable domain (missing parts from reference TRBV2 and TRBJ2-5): EPEVTQTPSHQVTQMGQEVILRCVPISNHLYFYWYRQILGQKVEFLVSFYNNEISEKSEIFDDQFSVERPDGSNFTLKIRSTKLEDSAMYFCASSELFGTGGETQYFGPGTRLLVL.

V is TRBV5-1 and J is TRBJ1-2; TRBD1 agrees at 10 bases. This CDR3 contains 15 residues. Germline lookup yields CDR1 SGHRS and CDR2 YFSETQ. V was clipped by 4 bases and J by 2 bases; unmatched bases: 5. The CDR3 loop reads CASSLGQGENYGYTF. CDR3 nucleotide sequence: TGCGCCAGCAGCCTTGGACAGGGGGAAAACTATGGCTACACCTTC.

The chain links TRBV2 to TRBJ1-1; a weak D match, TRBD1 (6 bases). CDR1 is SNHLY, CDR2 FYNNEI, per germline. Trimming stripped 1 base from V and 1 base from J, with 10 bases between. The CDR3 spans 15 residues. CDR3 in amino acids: CASSEGGAANTEAFF. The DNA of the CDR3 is TGTGCCAGCAGTGAAGGGGGGGCAGCGAACACTGAAGCTTTCTTT.

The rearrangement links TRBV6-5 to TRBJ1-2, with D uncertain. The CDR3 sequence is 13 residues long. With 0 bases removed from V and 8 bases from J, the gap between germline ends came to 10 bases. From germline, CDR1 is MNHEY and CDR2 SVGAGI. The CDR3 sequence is CASSYSGWQGYTF. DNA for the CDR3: TGTGCCAGCAGTTACTCAGGTTGGCAAGGCTACACCTTC.

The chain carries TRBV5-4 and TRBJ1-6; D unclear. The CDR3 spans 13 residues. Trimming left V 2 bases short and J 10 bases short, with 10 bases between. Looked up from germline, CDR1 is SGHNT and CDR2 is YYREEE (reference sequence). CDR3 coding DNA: TGTGCCAGCAGCTTTCAGGAATGGTCACCCCTCCACTTT. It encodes CASSFQEWSPLHF.